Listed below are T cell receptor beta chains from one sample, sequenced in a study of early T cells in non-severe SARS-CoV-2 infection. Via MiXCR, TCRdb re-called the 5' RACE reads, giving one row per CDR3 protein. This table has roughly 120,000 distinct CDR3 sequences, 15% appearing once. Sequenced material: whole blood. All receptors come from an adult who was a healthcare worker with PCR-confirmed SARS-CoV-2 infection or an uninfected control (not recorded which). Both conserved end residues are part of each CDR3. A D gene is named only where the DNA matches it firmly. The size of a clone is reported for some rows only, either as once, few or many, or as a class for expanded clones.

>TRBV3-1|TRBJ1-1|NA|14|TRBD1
CASRAGGYGTEAFF
TGTGCCAGCAGGGCAGGGGGCTATGGCACTGAAGCTTTCTTT
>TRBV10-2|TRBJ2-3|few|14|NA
CASSESRAPDTQYF
TGCGCCAGCAGTGAGTCAAGGGCCCCAGATACGCAGTATTTT
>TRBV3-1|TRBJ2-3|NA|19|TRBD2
CASSTVFAGTSGELDTQYF
TGTGCCAGCAGCACGGTATTTGCCGGGACTAGCGGGGAATTGGATACGCAGTATTTT
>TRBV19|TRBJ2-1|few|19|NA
CASSPKLGHSGSSYNEQFF
TGTGCCAGTAGTCCTAAGTTGGGTCACAGCGGAAGCTCCTACAATGAGCAGTTCTTC
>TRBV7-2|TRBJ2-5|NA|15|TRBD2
CASSLSGTQGETQYF
TGTGCCAGCAGCTTAAGCGGGACCCAAGGAGAGACCCAGTACTTC
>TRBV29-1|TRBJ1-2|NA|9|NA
CSVEWGYTF
TGCAGCGTTGAATGGGGCTACACCTTC
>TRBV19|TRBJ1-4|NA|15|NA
CASSPSDRWNEKLFF
TGTGCCAGTAGTCCCTCCGACAGGTGGAATGAAAAACTGTTTTTT
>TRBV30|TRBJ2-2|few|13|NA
CAWSASTPGELFF
TGTGCCTGGAGTGCTTCGACGCCCGGGGAGCTGTTTTTT
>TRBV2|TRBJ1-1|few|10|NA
CASRDSEAFF
TGTGCCAGCAGGGACTCGGAAGCTTTCTTT
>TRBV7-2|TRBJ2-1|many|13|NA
CAYRGGYGYEQFF
TGTGCCTACAGAGGGGGGTATGGCTATGAGCAGTTCTTC
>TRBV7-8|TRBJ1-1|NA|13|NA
CASSSTLGTEAFF
TGTGCCAGCAGCTCCACCCTGGGGACTGAAGCTTTCTTT
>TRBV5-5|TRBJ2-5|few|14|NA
CASSLGSVLETQYF
TGTGCCAGCAGCTTGGGTAGTGTCCTTGAGACCCAGTACTTC
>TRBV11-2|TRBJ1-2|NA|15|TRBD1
CASSPGQLRNYGYTF
TGTGCCAGCAGCCCGGGACAGCTACGTAACTATGGCTACACCTTC
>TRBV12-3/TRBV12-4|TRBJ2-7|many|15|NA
CASSRGEWGYYEQYF
TGTGCCAGCAGTCGGGGCGAGTGGGGGTACTACGAGCAGTACTTC
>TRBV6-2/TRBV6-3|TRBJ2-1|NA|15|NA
CASSSSTGVHNEQFF
TGTGCCAGCAGTTCCTCCACGGGGGTACACAATGAGCAGTTCTTC
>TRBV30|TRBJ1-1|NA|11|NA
CAWSVFPEAFF
TGTGCCTGGAGTGTATTCCCTGAAGCTTTCTTT
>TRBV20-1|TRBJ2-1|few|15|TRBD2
CSAAGTSGGDNEQFF
TGCAGTGCTGCCGGGACTAGCGGGGGGGACAATGAGCAGTTCTTC
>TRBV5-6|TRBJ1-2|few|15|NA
CASSLERRAGYGYTF
TGTGCCAGCAGCTTGGAAAGACGGGCGGGGTATGGCTACACCTTC
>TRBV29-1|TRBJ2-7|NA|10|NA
CSVGDYEQYF
TGCAGCGTCGGGGACTACGAGCAGTACTTC
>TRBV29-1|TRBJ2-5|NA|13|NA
CSVGDRTQETQYF
TGCAGCGTTGGAGACAGGACCCAAGAGACCCAGTACTTC
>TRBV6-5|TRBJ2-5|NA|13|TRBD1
CASSYGDRRVQYF
TGTGCCAGCAGTTACGGGGACAGGAGAGTCCAGTACTTC
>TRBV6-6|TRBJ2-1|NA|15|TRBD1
CASSYAADRPNEQFF
TGTGCCAGCAGTTACGCGGCGGACAGGCCTAATGAGCAGTTCTTC
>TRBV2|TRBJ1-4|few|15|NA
CASSESAGLNEKLFF
TGTGCCAGCAGTGAGTCGGCAGGGCTTAATGAAAAACTGTTTTTT
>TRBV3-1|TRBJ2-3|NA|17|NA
CASSQARRGLSTDTQYF
TGTGCCAGCAGCCAAGCGCGGCGGGGTTTGAGCACAGATACGCAGTATTTT
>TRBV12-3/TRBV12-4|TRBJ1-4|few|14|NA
CASSLGSYNEKLFF
TGTGCCAGCAGTTTGGGGAGCTATAATGAAAAACTGTTTTTT
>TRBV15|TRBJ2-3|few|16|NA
CATSRIQGDLTDTQYF
TGTGCCACCAGCAGGATCCAAGGGGATTTAACAGATACGCAGTATTTT
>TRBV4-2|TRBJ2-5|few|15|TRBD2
CASTPRGGHGETQYF
TGTGCCAGCACCCCCCGGGGGGGCCATGGGGAGACCCAGTACTTC
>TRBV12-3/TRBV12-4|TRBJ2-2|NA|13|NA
CASSLGQTGELFF
TGTGCCAGCAGTTTAGGTCAAACCGGGGAGCTGTTTTTT
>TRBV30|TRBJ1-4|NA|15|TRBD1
CAWSRQGLTNEKLFF
TGTGCCTGGAGCCGACAGGGGTTAACTAATGAAAAACTGTTTTTT
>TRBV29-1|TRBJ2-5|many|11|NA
CTLRIGETQYF
TGCACGCTGAGGATTGGGGAGACCCAGTACTTC
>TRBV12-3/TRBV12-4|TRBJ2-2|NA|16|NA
CASRPRQDELTGELFF
TGTGCCAGCAGACCCCGACAGGACGAGTTAACCGGGGAGCTGTTTTTT
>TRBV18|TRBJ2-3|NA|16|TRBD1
CASSLGQGSFGDTQYF
TGTGCCAGCTCACTGGGACAGGGTTCTTTCGGAGATACGCAGTATTTT
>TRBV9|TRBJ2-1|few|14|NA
CASSSQRVHNEQFF
TGTGCCAGCAGCTCTCAGCGGGTGCACAATGAGCAGTTCTTC
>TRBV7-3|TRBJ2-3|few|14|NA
CASSLGSRPDTQYF
TGTGCCAGCAGCTTAGGCTCGCGCCCAGATACGCAGTATTTT
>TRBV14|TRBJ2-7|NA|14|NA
CASSQWVGPYEQYF
TGTGCCAGCAGCCAATGGGTTGGTCCCTACGAGCAGTACTTC
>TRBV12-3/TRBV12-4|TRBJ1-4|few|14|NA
CASRALVEGEKLFF
TGTGCCAGCAGAGCCTTGGTGGAGGGTGAAAAACTGTTTTTT
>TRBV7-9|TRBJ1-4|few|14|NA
CASPTGPTGEKLFF
TGTGCCAGCCCTACAGGTCCTACCGGGGAAAAACTGTTTTTT
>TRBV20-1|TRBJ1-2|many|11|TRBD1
CSVDRAYGYTF
TGCAGTGTAGACAGGGCCTATGGCTACACCTTC
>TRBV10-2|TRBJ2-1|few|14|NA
CATIRAGNYNEQFF
TGCGCCACCATAAGGGCCGGGAATTACAATGAGCAGTTCTTC
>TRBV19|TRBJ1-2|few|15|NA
CASSAGVPGRASYTF
TGTGCCAGTAGTGCGGGGGTCCCGGGCCGTGCATCCTACACCTTC
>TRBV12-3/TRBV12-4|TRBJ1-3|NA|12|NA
CASSFNRNTIYF
TGTGCCAGCAGTTTTAACAGGAACACCATATATTTT
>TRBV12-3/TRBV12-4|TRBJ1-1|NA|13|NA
CASSLAGESEAFF
TGTGCCAGCAGTTTAGCAGGGGAGAGTGAAGCTTTCTTT
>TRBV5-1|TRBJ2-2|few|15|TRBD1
CASSAGQGGTGELFF
TGCGCCAGCAGCGCGGGACAGGGAGGCACCGGGGAGCTGTTTTTT
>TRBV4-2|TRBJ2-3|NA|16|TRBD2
CASSQLLAGVTDTQYF
TGTGCCAGCAGTCAACTGCTAGCGGGGGTCACAGATACGCAGTATTTT
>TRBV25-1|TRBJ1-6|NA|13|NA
CASSEQHNSPLHF
TGTGCCAGCAGTGAACAGCATAATTCACCCCTCCACTTT
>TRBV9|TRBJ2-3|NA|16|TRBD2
CASSVTSGAGTDTQYF
TGTGCCAGCAGCGTGACTAGCGGGGCCGGCACAGATACGCAGTATTTT
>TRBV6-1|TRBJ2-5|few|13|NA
CASSNPGTETQYF
TGTGCCAGCAGCAATCCGGGGACAGAGACCCAGTACTTC
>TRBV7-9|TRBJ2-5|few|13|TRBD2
CASLAGAQETQYF
TGTGCCAGCCTAGCGGGGGCCCAAGAGACCCAGTACTTC
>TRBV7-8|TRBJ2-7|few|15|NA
CASTLTSWTSYEQYF
TGTGCCAGCACCTTAACCTCCTGGACCTCCTACGAGCAGTACTTC
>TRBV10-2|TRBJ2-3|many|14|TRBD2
CATRYGGGADTQYF
TGCGCCACCCGGTACGGGGGGGGCGCAGATACGCAGTATTTT
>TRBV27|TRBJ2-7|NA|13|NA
CASGEDSYYEQYF
TGTGCCAGCGGGGAAGACAGTTACTACGAGCAGTACTTC
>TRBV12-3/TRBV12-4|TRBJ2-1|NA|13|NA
CASSLRVNNEQFF
TGTGCCAGCAGTTTAAGGGTAAACAATGAGCAGTTCTTC
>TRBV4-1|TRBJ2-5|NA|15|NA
CASSQGYRDFGTQYF
TGCGCCAGCAGCCAGGGCTACCGGGACTTTGGGACCCAGTACTTC
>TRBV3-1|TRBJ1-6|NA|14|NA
CASSLKGEYSPLHF
TGTGCCAGCAGCCTGAAGGGTGAATATTCACCCCTCCACTTT
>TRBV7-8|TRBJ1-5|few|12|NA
CASSLVASKQHF
TGTGCCAGCAGCTTAGTGGCCAGTAAGCAGCATTTT
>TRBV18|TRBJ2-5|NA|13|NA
CASSPGTDETQYF
TGTGCCAGCTCACCCGGGACCGATGAGACCCAGTACTTC
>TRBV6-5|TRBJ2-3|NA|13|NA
CASSYSRANTQYF
TGTGCCAGCAGTTACTCGAGGGCAAATACGCAGTATTTT